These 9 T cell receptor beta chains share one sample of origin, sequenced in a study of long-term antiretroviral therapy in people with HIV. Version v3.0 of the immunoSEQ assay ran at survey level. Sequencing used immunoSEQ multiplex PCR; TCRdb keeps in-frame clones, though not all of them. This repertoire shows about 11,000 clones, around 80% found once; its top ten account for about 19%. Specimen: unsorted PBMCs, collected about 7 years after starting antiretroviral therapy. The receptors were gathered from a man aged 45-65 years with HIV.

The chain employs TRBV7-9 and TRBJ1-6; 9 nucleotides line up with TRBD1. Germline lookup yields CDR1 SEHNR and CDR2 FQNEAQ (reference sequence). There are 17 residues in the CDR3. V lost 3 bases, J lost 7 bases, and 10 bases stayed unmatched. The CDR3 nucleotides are TGTGCCAGCAGCTTCGTGGAATCCGGGACAGGGAATTCACCCCTCCACTTT. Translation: CASSFVESGTGNSPLHF.

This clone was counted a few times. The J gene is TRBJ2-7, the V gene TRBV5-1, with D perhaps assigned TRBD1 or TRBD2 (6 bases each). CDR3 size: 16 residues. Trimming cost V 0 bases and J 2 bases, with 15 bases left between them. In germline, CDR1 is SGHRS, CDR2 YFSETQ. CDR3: CASSLEGGRGTYEQYF. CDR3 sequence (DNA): TGCGCCAGCAGCTTGGAAGGGGGGCGAGGAACCTACGAGCAGTACTTC.

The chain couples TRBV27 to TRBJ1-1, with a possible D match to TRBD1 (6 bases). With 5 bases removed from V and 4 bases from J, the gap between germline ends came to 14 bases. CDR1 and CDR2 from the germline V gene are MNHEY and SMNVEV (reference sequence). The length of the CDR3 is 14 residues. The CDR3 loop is CASSEAGEGTEAFF. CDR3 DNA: TGTGCCAGCAGTGAAGCAGGGGAGGGCACTGAAGCTTTCTTT.

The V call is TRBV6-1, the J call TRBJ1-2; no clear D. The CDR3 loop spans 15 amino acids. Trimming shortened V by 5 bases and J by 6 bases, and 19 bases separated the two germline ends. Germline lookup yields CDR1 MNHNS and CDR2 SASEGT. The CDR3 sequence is CASSSLFSQVDGYTF. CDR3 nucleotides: TGTGCCAGCAGTAGTCTATTCTCTCAAGTGGATGGCTACACCTTC.

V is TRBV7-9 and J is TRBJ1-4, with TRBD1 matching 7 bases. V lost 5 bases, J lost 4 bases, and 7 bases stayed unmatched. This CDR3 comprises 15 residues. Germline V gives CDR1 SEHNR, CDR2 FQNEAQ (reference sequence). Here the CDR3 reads CASSDPGGINEKLFF. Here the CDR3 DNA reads TGTGCCAGCAGCGACCCAGGGGGTATTAATGAAAAACTGTTTTTT.

CDR3 nucleotides: TGTGCCAGTAGTATAGAGGCAGGGGATACGCAGTATTTT. Its translation is CASSIEAGDTQYF. The chain has TRBV19 and TRBJ2-3; D is perhaps TRBD1 (5 bases). CDR3 length equals 13 residues. With 0 bases removed from V and 6 bases from J, the gap between germline ends came to 7 bases. CDR1 LNHDA and CDR2 SQIVND come from the germline V gene (reference sequence).

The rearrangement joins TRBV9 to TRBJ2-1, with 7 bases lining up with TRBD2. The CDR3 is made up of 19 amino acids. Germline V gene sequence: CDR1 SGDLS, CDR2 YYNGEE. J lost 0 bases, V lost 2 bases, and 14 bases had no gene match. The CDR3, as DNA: TGTGCCAGCAGCGTTGGGGCTAGCGGTTTTTTGAGCTCCTACAATGAGCAGTTCTTC. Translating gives CASSVGASGFLSSYNEQFF.

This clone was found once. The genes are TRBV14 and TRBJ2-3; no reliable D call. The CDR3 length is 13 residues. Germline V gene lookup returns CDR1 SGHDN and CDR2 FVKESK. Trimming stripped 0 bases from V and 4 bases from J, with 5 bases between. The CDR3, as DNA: TGTGCCAGCAGCCAAGATTACCCAGATACGCAGTATTTT. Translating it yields CASSQDYPDTQYF.

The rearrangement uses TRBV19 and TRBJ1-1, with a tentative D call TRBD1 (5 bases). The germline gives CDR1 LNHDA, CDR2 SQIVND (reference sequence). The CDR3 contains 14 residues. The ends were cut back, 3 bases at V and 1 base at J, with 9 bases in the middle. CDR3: CASSISTGNTEAFF. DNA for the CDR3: TGTGCCAGTAGTATTAGTACAGGGAACACTGAAGCTTTCTTT.